This T cell receptor beta chain was captured in a study of blood T cell repertoires in COVID-19 (TCRdb year 2020). About the investigation overall: Samples covering the acute and convalescent phases of COVID-19 were provided by collaborators in the United States, Italy and Spain. The material from the prospective study consisted of cDNA or gDNA derived from T cells, B-cell-depleted T cells, or PBMCs. Subjects who had been exposed to COVID-19, were actively infected with it, or had recovered from it provided the deeply sampled blood TCRbeta repertoires that made up the dataset. A freely available public database, intended as a resource for researchers studying the immune response to SARS-CoV-2, is where the repertoires were released. Samples were obtained from the ongoing ImmuneRACE study (first 160 participants) and from 1,254 subjects provided by 6 global collaborators. Sample metadata almost always included a de-identified subject ID, COVID-19 status, age in years and sex. Where available, HLA class I and class II types were obtained from metadata supplied by the sample provider rather than from assay-based typing.

The junction shows trimming of 4 bases on V and 3 bases on J, and the gene matches do not reach 8 bases of it. Based on the germline V gene, the CDR1 and CDR2 sequences are SGHRS and YFSETQ. The CDR3 starts with the cysteine, ends with the phenylalanine, and has 15 residues. CDR3 DNA only is kept here, 45 bases in frame from base 1. Paper-wide results and their limitations: How much clinical and demographic metadata was included differed by source and by participant, and the metadata was provided uncurated.

Each collaborating institution followed its own protocols to collect whole blood in K2EDTA tubes. For TCRbeta analysis, collaborator samples were shipped as frozen whole blood, as isolated PBMCs, or as DNA extracted from either sample type. About this clone: There is no known antigen for this receptor. No base quality information exists; no much larger clone differs at one position.

The immunoSEQ Assay, a bias-controlled multiplex PCR, was used to amplify TCRbeta CDR3 regions from genomic DNA. The paper's processing steps were these. Nucleated cell counts per sample were estimated from amplification of reference gene primers within the assay. Sequence reads were collapsed and filtered to measure the absolute abundance of every unique TCRbeta CDR3 rearrangement. For each sample, productive Simpson clonality was calculated by taking the square root of Simpson's diversity index across productive rearrangements. The source is immuneACCESS, and TCRdb retained only in-frame sequences with V and J called. Part of the clones is not carried over; for the studies checked, unresolved V genes explain less than half of this, and the remainder is unexplained. V, J and clone size derive from that table, while D and trimming were established from the DNA sequence. Recorded for this sample are hundreds of thousands of clones; 88% of them occurred a single time. The ten largest make up less than 10% of the sample.

The chain is encoded by TRBV5-1 joined to TRBJ2-7; 9 bases in the junction line up with TRBD1. Sequences were obtained from peripheral blood. This clonotype was sampled from a man aged 18 to 35 with active or convalescent COVID-19. The CDR3 amino acid sequence is: CASSEPGQGRYEQYF. The DNA is as follows: TGCGCCAGCAGCGAACCGGGACAGGGACGCTACGAGCAGTACTTC.